This T cell receptor (beta chain) was sequenced during a study of Ad26.COV2.S vaccination and SARS-CoV-2 variants (dated by TCRdb to 2020 to 2023). Background for the entire study: Donors in the vaccine arm were drawn from COV1001, a multicentre, randomized, double-blind, placebo-controlled phase I-IIa trial testing Ad26.COV2.S in healthy adults. TCRbeta repertoire sequencing was used to assess the specificity and breadth of SARS-CoV-2-reactive T cell receptors after Ad26.COV2.S vaccination. Investigators remained blinded to trial group allocation during experiments and outcome assessment. Participants in the trial were split at random into five groups of five each, receiving low-dose or high-dose Ad26.COV2.S once or twice, or else placebo on both occasions. Ad26.COV2.S was administered intramuscularly at a dose of 5x10^10 or 1x10^11 viral particles, either as one shot or as two shots given 56 days apart. A total of roughly 30 samples were included in the TCR-sequenced set, comprising about 20 Ad26.COV2.S vaccine recipients, 5 placebo recipients and 8 SARS-CoV-2 convalescent individuals.

The immunoSEQ Assay was used to sequence TCRbeta CDR3 regions. After extraction, genomic DNA underwent amplification by bias-controlled multiplex PCR, followed by high-throughput sequencing. The source study handled its data this way. To quantify the absolute abundance of each unique TCRbeta CDR3 region, sequences were collapsed and filtered. T cell fraction was estimated by normalizing TCRbeta template counts to usable DNA, which was measured by amplifying reference genes present in all nucleated cells. Repertoire TCRs were annotated as SARS-CoV-2-specific when V gene, CDR3 amino acid sequence and J gene were exactly matched to a known reactive TCR set. The reference SARS-CoV-2 TCR set was obtained from MIRA and was filtered for enrichment in COVID-19-positive ImmuneCODE repertoires, whereby public or cross-reactive TCRs were removed. Drawing on the MIRA antigens, annotated TCRs were analysed further at the level of specific ORF or position within ORF. Breadth was defined as the number of annotated unique rearrangements divided by the total number of unique productive rearrangements, and depth was defined as the summed frequency of the annotated unique rearrangements. TCR breadth was compared between groups using two-sided Wilcoxon rank-sum tests. TCRdb stores this immuneACCESS table with in-frame sequences only. Part of the clones is absent; in the studies checked, under half of the shortfall reflects unresolved V genes, and no reason is known for the rest. D and trimming come from the DNA, and the V and J calls and clone size come from that table. In all, the sample holds almost 400,000 clones, and over 75% of those were seen once. The ten largest clonotypes hold around 2% of the sample.

About this clone itself: Its antigen specificity is not known. Per-base quality was not reported, and no clone a single base away is much larger than it.

What the research found in general, with its limitations: Substantial breadth of spike-specific CD8+ and CD4+ T cell responses was reported after vaccination. Spike-specific TCR breadth was higher in Ad26.COV2.S recipients than in placebo recipients (P = 0.0014). The study lacked the statistical power to compare responses across vaccine doses or regimens. The authors noted that total T cell responses may have been underestimated by the TCR breadth and depth analyses. Vaccine and placebo recipients had comparable non-spike TCR breadth, which fits with the vaccine containing only spike.

There are 15 amino acids in the CDR3, from cysteine to phenylalanine inclusive. Of all the DNA, just the CDR3 is kept, 45 bases in frame from base 1. V is cut back by 0 bases and J by 4 bases, with 4 bases in the junction unmatched. Via the germline V gene, CDR1 is SGHRS and CDR2 YFSETQ. The treatment or condition label for this specimen denotes: some 19 received Ad26.COV2.S at low or high dose, single or two shots; about 5 received placebo; per-sample allocation not given. For vaccine and placebo recipients, repertoires were sequenced using samples collected on day 63 after the first injection. In Cohort 1b, about two dozen adults aged 18-55 years were enrolled at a single site in Boston, USA, between 29 July and 7 August 2020. Ad26.COV2.S consisted of a replication-incompetent adenovirus type 26 vector by which a prefusion-stabilized SARS-CoV-2 spike protein from the original Wuhan strain was expressed.

The sequence was collected from a person between 18 and 60 years old who received the Ad26.COV2.S COVID-19 vaccine or a placebo. In this chain, TRBV5-1 is recombined with TRBJ1-2; 9 bases in the junction line up with TRBD1. The material was peripheral blood, obtained in a trial of Ad26.COV2.S vaccine versus placebo. The nucleotides read TGCGCCAGCAGCTTGGAGACAGGGGGTCTCTATGGCTACACCTTC. The translation is CASSLETGGLYGYTF.